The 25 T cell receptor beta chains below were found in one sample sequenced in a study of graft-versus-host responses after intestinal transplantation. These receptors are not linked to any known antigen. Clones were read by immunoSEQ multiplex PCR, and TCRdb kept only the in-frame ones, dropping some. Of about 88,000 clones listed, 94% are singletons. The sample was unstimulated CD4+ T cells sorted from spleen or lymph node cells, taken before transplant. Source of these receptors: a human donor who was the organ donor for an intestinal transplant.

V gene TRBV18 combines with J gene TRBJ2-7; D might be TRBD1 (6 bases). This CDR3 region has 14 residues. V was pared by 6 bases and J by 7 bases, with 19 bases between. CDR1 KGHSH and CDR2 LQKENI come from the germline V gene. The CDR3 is CASSQYGGGTEQYF. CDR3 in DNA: TGTGCCAGCTCCCAGTATGGGGGCGGTACGGAGCAGTACTTC.

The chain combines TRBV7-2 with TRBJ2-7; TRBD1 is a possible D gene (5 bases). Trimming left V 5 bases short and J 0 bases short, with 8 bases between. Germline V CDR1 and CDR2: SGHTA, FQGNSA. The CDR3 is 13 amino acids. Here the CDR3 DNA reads TGTGCCAGCAGCCGCGACAGCTCCTACGAGCAGTACTTC. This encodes CASSRDSSYEQYF.

For the CDR3, the DNA is TGCGCCAGCAGCTTGTTGTCGACAGGGGGGGACGAGCAGTACTTC. It codes for CASSLLSTGGDEQYF. The chain recombines TRBV5-1 with TRBJ2-7; 9 nucleotides match TRBD1. This CDR3 has 15 amino acids. CDR1 and CDR2 from the germline V gene are SGHRS and YFSETQ. V lost 1 base, J lost 5 bases, and 7 bases stayed unmatched.

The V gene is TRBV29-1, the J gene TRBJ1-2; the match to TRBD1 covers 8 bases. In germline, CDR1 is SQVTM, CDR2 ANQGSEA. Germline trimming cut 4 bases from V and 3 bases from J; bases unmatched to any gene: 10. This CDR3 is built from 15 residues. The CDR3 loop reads CSVAFEPGGHYGYTF. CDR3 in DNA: TGCAGCGTTGCTTTCGAACCAGGGGGCCACTATGGCTACACCTTC.

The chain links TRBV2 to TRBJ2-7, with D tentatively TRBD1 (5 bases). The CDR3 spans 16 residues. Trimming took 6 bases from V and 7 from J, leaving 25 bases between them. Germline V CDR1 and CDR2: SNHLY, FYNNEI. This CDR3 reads CASSGDSIGSSREQYF. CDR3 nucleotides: TGTGCCAGCAGCGGCGACAGTATCGGAAGCTCTAGAGAGCAGTACTTC.

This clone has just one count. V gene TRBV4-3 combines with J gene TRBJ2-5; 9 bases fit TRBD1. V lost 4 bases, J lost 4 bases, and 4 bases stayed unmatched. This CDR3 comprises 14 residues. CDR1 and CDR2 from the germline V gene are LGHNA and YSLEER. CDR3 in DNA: TGCGCCAGCAGCCGCGGACAGGGGATAGAGACCCAGTACTTC. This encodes CASSRGQGIETQYF.

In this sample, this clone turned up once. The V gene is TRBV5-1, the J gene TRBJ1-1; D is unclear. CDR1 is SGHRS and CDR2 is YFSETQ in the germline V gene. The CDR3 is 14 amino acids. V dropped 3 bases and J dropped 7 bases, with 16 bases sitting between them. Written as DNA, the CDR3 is TGCGCCAGCAGCTCGAACGAATATTCATATGAAGCTTTCTTT. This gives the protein CASSSNEYSYEAFF.

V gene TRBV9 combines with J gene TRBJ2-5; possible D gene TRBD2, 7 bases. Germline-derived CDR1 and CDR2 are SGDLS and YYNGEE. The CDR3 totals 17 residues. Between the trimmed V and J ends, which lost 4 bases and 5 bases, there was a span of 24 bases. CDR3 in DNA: TGTGCCAGCAGCCTGACCCCGTGGGGGGGCCTAGGGGAGACCCAGTACTTC. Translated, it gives CASSLTPWGGLGETQYF.

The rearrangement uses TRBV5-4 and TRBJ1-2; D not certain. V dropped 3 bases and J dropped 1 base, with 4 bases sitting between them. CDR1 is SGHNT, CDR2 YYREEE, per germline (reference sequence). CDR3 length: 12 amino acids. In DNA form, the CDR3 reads TGTGCCAGCAGCTCAAGTAACTATGGCTACACCTTC. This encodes CASSSSNYGYTF.

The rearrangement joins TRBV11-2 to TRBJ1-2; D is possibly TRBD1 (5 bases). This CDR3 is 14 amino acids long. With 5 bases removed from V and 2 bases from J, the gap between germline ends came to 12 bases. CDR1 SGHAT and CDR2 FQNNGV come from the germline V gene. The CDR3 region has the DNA TGTGCCAGCAGCCCATATGGGGGGAACTATGGCTACACCTTC. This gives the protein CASSPYGGNYGYTF.

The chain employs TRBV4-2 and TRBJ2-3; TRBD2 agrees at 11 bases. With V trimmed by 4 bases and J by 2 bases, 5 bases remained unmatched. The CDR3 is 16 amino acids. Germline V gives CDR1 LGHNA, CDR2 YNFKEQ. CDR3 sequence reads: CASSLLAGDNTDTQYF. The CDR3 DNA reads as TGTGCCAGCAGCCTACTAGCGGGGGATAACACAGATACGCAGTATTTT.

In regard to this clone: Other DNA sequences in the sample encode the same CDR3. The CDR3 is CASSQELRDKYTF. Here the CDR3 DNA reads TGCGCCAGCAGCCAAGAGCTCAGGGATAAATACACCTTC. V and J are TRBV4-3 and TRBJ1-2; maybe TRBD1 (5 bases). CDR1 is LGHNA and CDR2 is YSLEER in the germline V gene. V was trimmed by 0 bases and J by 11 bases, leaving 13 bases between them. CDR3 size: 13 residues.

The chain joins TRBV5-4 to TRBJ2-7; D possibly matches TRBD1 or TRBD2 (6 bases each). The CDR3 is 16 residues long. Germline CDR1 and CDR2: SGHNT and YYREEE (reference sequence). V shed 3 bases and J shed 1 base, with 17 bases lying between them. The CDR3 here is CASSSSRGLPSYEQYF. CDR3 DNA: TGTGCCAGCAGCTCATCCCGGGGGCTACCTTCCTACGAGCAGTACTTC.

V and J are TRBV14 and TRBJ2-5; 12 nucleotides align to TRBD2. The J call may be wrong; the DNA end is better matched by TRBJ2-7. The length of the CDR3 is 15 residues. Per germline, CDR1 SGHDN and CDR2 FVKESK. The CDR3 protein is CASSQLAGGPGEQYF. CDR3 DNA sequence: TGTGCCAGCAGCCAACTAGCGGGGGGGCCTGGCGAGCAGTACTTC.

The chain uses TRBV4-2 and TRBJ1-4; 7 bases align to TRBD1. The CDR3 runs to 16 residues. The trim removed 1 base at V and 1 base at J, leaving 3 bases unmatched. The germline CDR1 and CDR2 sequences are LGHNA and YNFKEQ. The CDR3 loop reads CASSQGQGITNEKLFF. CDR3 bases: TGTGCCAGCAGCCAAGGACAGGGAATAACTAATGAAAAACTGTTTTTT.

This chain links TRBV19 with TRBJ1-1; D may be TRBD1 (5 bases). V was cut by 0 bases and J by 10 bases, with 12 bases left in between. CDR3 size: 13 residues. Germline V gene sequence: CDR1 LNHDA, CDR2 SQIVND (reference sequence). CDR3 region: CASSIDPQGGAFF. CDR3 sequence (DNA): TGTGCCAGTAGTATAGATCCTCAGGGAGGAGCTTTCTTT.

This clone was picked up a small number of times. The CDR3 bases are TGTGCCAGCAGTCAGTACAATGAGCAGTTCTTC. Translation gives CASSQYNEQFF. The chain couples TRBV27 to TRBJ2-1; D uncertain. The V end lost 5 bases, the J end lost 4 bases, and 3 bases lay between the germline ends. The length of the CDR3 is 11 residues. Looked up from germline, CDR1 is MNHEY and CDR2 is SMNVEV (reference sequence).

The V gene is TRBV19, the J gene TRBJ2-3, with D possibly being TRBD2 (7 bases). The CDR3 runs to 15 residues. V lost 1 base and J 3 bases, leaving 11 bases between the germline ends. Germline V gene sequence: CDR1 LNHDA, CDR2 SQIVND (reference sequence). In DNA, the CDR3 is TGTGCCAGTAGTATAGGGGGGGGCTTTACAGATACGCAGTATTTT. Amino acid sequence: CASSIGGGFTDTQYF. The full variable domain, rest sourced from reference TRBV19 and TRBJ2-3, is DGGITQSPKYLFRKEGQNVTLSCEQNLNHDAMYWYRQDPGQGLRLIYYSQIVNDFQKGDIAEGYSVSREKKESFPLTVTSAQKNPTAFYLCASSIGGGFTDTQYFGPGTRLTVL.

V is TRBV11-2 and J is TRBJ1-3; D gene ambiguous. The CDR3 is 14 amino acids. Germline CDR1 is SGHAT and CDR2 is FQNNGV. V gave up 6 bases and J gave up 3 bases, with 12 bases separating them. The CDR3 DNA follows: TGTGCCAGCAGTGGTTACTGGGGTGGAAACACCATATATTTT. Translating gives CASSGYWGGNTIYF. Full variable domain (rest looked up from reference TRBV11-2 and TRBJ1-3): EAGVAQSPRYKIIEKRQSVAFWCNPISGHATLYWYQQILGQGPKLLIQFQNNGVVDDSQLPKDRFSAERLKGVDSTLKIQPAKLEDSAVYLCASSGYWGGNTIYFGEGSWLTVV.

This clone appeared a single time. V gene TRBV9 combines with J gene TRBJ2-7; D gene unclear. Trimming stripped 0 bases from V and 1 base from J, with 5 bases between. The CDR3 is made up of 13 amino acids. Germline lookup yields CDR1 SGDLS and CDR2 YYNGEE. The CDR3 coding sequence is TGTGCCAGCAGCGTAGACTCTTCCTACGAGCAGTACTTC. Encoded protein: CASSVDSSYEQYF.

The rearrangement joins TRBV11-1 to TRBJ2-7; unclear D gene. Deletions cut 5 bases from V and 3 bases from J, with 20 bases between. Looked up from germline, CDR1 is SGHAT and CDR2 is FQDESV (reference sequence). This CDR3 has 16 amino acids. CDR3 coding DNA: TGTGCCAGCAGCGTAACCATGGACGCACTAATCTACGAGCAGTACTTC. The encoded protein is CASSVTMDALIYEQYF.

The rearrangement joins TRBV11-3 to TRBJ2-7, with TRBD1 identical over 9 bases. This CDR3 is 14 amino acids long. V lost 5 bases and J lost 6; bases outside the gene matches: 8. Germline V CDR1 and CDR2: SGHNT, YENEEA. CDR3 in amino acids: CASSPGDRVFEQYF. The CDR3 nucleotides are TGTGCCAGCAGCCCAGGGGACAGGGTTTTCGAGCAGTACTTC. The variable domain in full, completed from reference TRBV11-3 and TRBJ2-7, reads EAGVVQSPRYKIIEKKQPVAFWCNPISGHNTLYWYLQNLGQGPELLIRYENEEAVDDSQLPKDRFSAERLKGVDSTLKIQPAELGDSAVYLCASSPGDRVFEQYFGPGTRLTVT.

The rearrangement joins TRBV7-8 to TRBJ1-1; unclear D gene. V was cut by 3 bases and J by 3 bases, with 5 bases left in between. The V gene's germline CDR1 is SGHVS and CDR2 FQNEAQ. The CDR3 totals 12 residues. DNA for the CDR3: TGTGCCAGCAGCTTTTGGGACACTGAAGCTTTCTTT. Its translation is CASSFWDTEAFF.

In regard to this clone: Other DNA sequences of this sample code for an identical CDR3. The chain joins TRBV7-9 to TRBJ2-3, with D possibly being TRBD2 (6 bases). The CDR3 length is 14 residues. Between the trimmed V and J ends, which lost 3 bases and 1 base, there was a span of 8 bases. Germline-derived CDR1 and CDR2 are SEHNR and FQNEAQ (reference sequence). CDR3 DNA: TGTGCCAGCAGCTTTGGCGGGGGCACAGATACGCAGTATTTT. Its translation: CASSFGGGTDTQYF.

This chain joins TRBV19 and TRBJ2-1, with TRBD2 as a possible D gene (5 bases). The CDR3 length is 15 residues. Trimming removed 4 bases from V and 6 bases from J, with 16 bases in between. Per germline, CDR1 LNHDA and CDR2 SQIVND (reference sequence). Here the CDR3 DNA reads TGTGCCAGTAGTAGTGCTGGAGGCATGAGCAATGAGCAGTTCTTC. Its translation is CASSSAGGMSNEQFF.